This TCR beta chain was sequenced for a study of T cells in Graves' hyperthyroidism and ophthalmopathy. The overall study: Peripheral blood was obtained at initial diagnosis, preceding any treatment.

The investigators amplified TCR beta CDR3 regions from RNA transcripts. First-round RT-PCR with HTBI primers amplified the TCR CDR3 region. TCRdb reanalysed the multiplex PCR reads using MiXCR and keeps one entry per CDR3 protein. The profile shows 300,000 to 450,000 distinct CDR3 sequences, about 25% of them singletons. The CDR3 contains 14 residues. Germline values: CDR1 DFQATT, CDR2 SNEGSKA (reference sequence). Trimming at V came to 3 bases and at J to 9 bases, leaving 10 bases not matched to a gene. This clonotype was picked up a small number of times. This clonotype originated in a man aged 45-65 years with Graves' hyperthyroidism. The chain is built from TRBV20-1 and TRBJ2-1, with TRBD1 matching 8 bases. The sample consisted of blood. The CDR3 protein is CSASWSGGPSEQFF. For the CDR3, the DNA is TGCAGTGCTAGTTGGTCAGGGGGCCCGAGTGAGCAGTTCTTC.